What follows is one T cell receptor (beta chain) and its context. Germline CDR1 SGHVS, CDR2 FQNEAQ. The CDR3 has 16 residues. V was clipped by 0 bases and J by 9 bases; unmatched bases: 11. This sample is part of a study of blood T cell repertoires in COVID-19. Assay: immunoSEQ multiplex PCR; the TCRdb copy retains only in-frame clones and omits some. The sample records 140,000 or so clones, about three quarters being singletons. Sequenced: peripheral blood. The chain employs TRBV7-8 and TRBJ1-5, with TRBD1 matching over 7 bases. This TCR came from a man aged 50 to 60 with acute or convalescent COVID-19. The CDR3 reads CASSLAFAAGGPPQHF. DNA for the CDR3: TGTGCCAGCAGCTTAGCGTTCGCCGCAGGGGGGCCGCCCCAGCATTTT.